The 26 T cell receptor beta chains below come from one sample, sequenced in a study of blood T cell repertoires in COVID-19. The method was immunoSEQ multiplex PCR; TCRdb's version includes in-frame clones alone and lacks a portion of them. The profile shows fewer than 250,000 clones, 70% to 85% of them singletons. Sequenced sample: peripheral blood. The receptors here all came from a woman aged 80 or older with acute or convalescent COVID-19.

The genes are TRBV18 and TRBJ2-7; D is perhaps TRBD2 (6 bases). The CDR3 spans 14 residues. Germline V gives CDR1 KGHSH, CDR2 LQKENI. The ends were cut back, 5 bases at V and 6 bases at J, with 17 bases in the middle. This CDR3 reads CASSSPQREIEQYF. CDR3 DNA sequence: TGTGCCAGCTCATCCCCACAACGGGAGATCGAGCAGTACTTC.

This chain joins TRBV3-1 (or the pseudogene TRBV3-2) and TRBJ2-2; a weak D match, TRBD2 (5 bases). This CDR3 has 16 amino acids. Trimming shortened V by 1 base and J by 0 bases, and 9 bases separated the two germline ends. CDR1 is LGHDT, CDR2 YNNKEL, per germline (reference sequence). CDR3 amino acids: CASSQVGGANTGELFF. CDR3 coding DNA: TGTGCCAGCAGCCAAGTCGGAGGTGCGAACACCGGGGAGCTGTTTTTT.

The gene calls are TRBV30 and TRBJ1-2; 8 bases are shared with TRBD1. This CDR3 comprises 14 residues. Looked up from germline, CDR1 is GTSNPN and CDR2 is SVGIG (reference sequence). The J segment lost 2 bases and the V segment lost 3 bases, leaving 5 bases of the junction unmatched. CDR3 DNA sequence: TGTGCCTGGAGCCCGGGACAGGTGAACTATGGCTACACCTTC. Translating it yields CAWSPGQVNYGYTF.

This clone was counted once. The CDR3 sequence: CASSDTSGRGHEQFF. The DNA of the CDR3 is TGTGCCAGCAGCGATACTAGCGGGAGGGGCCATGAGCAGTTCTTC. The gene calls are TRBV7-3 and TRBJ2-1; 13 nucleotides match TRBD2. The germline V gene has CDR1 SGHTA and CDR2 FQGTGA. After removal of 5 bases from V and 8 bases from J, the junction contained 6 bases not matched to a gene. The CDR3 has 15 residues.

This chain joins TRBV30 and TRBJ1-3; D remains ambiguous. Germline CDR1 reads GTSNPN; CDR2 reads SVGIG (reference sequence). The V and J ends lost 0 bases and 0 bases respectively, with 6 bases between them. This CDR3 is 14 amino acids long. Here the CDR3 DNA reads TGTGCCTGGAGTGTACATGTCTCTGGAAACACCATATATTTT. This encodes CAWSVHVSGNTIYF. Based on the CDR3 plus reference TRBV30 and TRBJ1-3, the full variable domain is SQTIHQWPATLVQPVGSPLSLECTVEGTSNPNLYWYRQAAGRGLQLLFYSVGIGQISSEVPQNLSASRPQDRQFILSSKKLLLSDSGFYLCAWSVHVSGNTIYFGEGSWLTVV.

In the case of this clone: The sample carries other DNA sequences with the same CDR3. The chain carries TRBV3-1 (or the pseudogene TRBV3-2) and TRBJ2-3; no clear D. V lost 1 base and J lost 0, with 5 bases in between. Germline CDR1 is LGHDT and CDR2 is YNNKEL (reference sequence). The CDR3 sequence is 14 residues long. The CDR3, as DNA: TGTGCCAGCAGCCAAGTCCTAAGCACAGATACGCAGTATTTT. Protein product: CASSQVLSTDTQYF.

The chain recombines TRBV2 with TRBJ1-3; 8 nucleotides align to TRBD1. The CDR3 covers 14 residues. Germline V gives CDR1 SNHLY, CDR2 FYNNEI. V trimming: 6 bases; J trimming: 2 bases; junction bases outside the gene matches: 3. The CDR3 here is CASRATGAGNTIYF. CDR3 nucleotides: TGTGCCAGCAGAGCGACAGGGGCTGGAAACACCATATATTTT.

This sequence joins TRBV6-6 and TRBJ1-4; D gene ambiguous. The germline V gene encodes CDR1 MNHNY and CDR2 SVGAGI (reference sequence). The CDR3 is made up of 15 amino acids. V shed 3 bases and J shed 7 bases, with 15 bases lying between them. For the CDR3, the DNA is TGTGCCAGCAGTTATGGGCAGATAACAATTGAAAAACTGTTTTTT. Its protein is CASSYGQITIEKLFF.

The chain couples TRBV28 to TRBJ1-6; 8 bases agree with TRBD1. V lost 7 bases and J lost 6; bases outside the gene matches: 2. CDR3 size: 13 residues. Germline V gives CDR1 MDHEN, CDR2 SYDVKM. CDR3 sequence reads: CASTRGLNSPLHF. In nucleotides, the CDR3 is TGTGCCAGCACCAGGGGGCTTAATTCACCCCTCCACTTT.

The rearrangement uses TRBV27 and TRBJ1-2; 7 bases line up with TRBD1. CDR1 MNHEY and CDR2 SMNVEV come from the germline V gene (reference sequence). The CDR3 loop spans 14 amino acids. J lost 1 base, V lost 6 bases, and 5 bases had no gene match. CDR3 bases: TGTGCCAGCAGGGCAGGGGGTTTTAACTATGGCTACACCTTC. Its protein product is CASRAGGFNYGYTF.

The chain combines TRBV4-2 with TRBJ2-3; 10 nucleotides agree with TRBD1. The CDR3 covers 18 residues. From germline, CDR1 is LGHNA and CDR2 YNFKEQ. V gave up 0 bases and J gave up 4 bases; unmatched junction bases: 10. The CDR3 coding sequence is TGTGCCAGCAGCCAAGATGGGTCCGACAGGGGGCGTGCAGATACGCAGTATTTT. It codes for CASSQDGSDRGRADTQYF.

The rearrangement uses TRBV18 and TRBJ1-1; no definite D call. Germline V CDR1 and CDR2: KGHSH, LQKENI. This CDR3 is built from 15 residues. Between the trimmed V and J ends, which lost 1 base and 4 bases, there was a span of 13 bases. Here the CDR3 reads CASSPLTISATEAFF. The CDR3 bases are TGTGCCAGCTCACCACTGACAATCTCGGCCACTGAAGCTTTCTTT.

A few counts support this clone. The genes are TRBV4-1 and TRBJ1-5; no clear D gene. Germline CDR1 is MGHRA and CDR2 is YSYEKL. V dropped 2 bases and J dropped 6 bases, with 11 bases sitting between them. This CDR3 is built from 14 residues. The CDR3 region is CASSQRGSSQPQHF. The CDR3 nucleotides read TGCGCCAGCAGCCAAAGAGGATCGAGTCAGCCCCAGCATTTT.

The chain recombines TRBV7-8 with TRBJ2-3; TRBD2 agrees at 13 bases. The CDR3 extends over 17 amino acids. Germline loops: CDR1 SGHVS, CDR2 FQNEAQ. Trimming at V came to 4 bases and at J to 2 bases, leaving 6 bases not matched to a gene. CDR3 loop: CASSSGLAGASTDTQYF. DNA for the CDR3: TGTGCCAGCAGCTCCGGACTAGCGGGAGCCTCCACAGATACGCAGTATTTT.

This chain uses TRBV6-5 with TRBJ2-7; a possible D gene is TRBD1 (5 bases). Trimming stripped 7 bases from V and 3 bases from J, with 13 bases between. The CDR3 totals 13 residues. Germline loops: CDR1 MNHEY, CDR2 SVGAGI. CDR3 sequence (DNA): TGTGCCAGCACCGACGGGCAGGGCTACGAGCAGTACTTC. It is translated as CASTDGQGYEQYF.

This clone was seen a few times. The junction differs from germline at one of its ends, possibly a read error. The J gene is TRBJ2-7, the V gene TRBV25-1; the D is unclear. CDR3 length equals 14 residues. Germline CDR1 MGHDK, CDR2 SYGVNS. In DNA form, the CDR3 reads TGTGCCAGCAGTGACACGGCAGGATCCTTCGAGCAGTACTTC. It is translated as CASSDTAGSFEQYF.

The chain couples TRBV4-3 to TRBJ2-1; 9 bases match TRBD2. The ends lost 1 base at V and 4 bases at J; junction bases unmatched: 11. This CDR3 is 18 amino acids long. Germline loops: CDR1 LGHNA, CDR2 YSLEER. In nucleotides, the CDR3 is TGCGCCAGCAGCCAAGGAGCTATAGCGGGAGAGGGGTACAATGAGCAGTTCTTC. Encoded protein: CASSQGAIAGEGYNEQFF.

The rearrangement joins TRBV5-6 to TRBJ2-3, with 10 bases identical to TRBD1. This CDR3 has 16 amino acids. Losses at the gene ends were 4 bases for V and 0 bases for J; bases not matched to a gene: 5. Germline assignment: CDR1 SGHDT and CDR2 YYEEEE. Here the CDR3 DNA reads TGTGCCAGCAGCCCCGGGACAGGGGTTAGCACAGATACGCAGTATTTT. Residues: CASSPGTGVSTDTQYF.

This clone turned up a few times. The chain combines TRBV2 with TRBJ2-7; 8 bases align to TRBD2. The CDR3 runs to 14 residues. The J segment lost 5 bases and the V segment lost 5 bases, leaving 8 bases of the junction unmatched. Per the germline V gene, CDR1 is SNHLY and CDR2 is FYNNEI. The CDR3 bases are TGTGCCAGCAGTCCACTAGCGGTGCTAGACGAGCAGTACTTC. Its protein is CASSPLAVLDEQYF.

Here the CDR3 DNA reads TGTGCCATCAGTGAGTCGTCCGGGTTTGGCGGCTACACCTTC. Its protein product is CAISESSGFGGYTF. V usage is TRBV10-3 and J usage is TRBJ1-2; D not certain. Trimming took 0 bases from V and 8 from J, leaving 13 bases between them. This CDR3 region has 14 residues. The V gene's germline CDR1 is ENHRY and CDR2 SYGVKD.

J is TRBJ2-7 and V is TRBV7-2, with D possibly being TRBD1 (6 bases). CDR1 and CDR2 (germline): SGHTA, FQGNSA. V lost 5 bases and J lost 2, with 16 bases in between. This CDR3 contains 15 residues. CDR3 loop: CASSVSQGIPYEQYF. The CDR3 bases are TGTGCCAGCAGCGTCAGCCAGGGGATCCCCTACGAGCAGTACTTC.

The V and J genes are TRBV7-9 and TRBJ1-2; 8 positions match TRBD1. J was trimmed by 5 bases and V by 5 bases; bases with no gene match: 4. The germline V gene has CDR1 SEHNR and CDR2 FQNEAQ (reference sequence). The CDR3 contains 13 residues. CDR3 coding DNA: TGTGCCAGCAGCGTAGGACAGGGTTATGGCTACACCTTC. It codes for CASSVGQGYGYTF. The variable domain in full, with the rest retrieved from reference TRBV7-9 and TRBJ1-2, is DTGVSQNPRHKITKRGQNVTFRCDPISEHNRLYWYRQTLGQGPEFLTYFQNEAQLEKSRLLSDRFSAERPKGSFSTLEIQRTEQGDSAMYLCASSVGQGYGYTFGSGTRLTVV.

This chain connects TRBV18 to TRBJ2-7; D is possibly TRBD1 (5 bases). The CDR3 covers 16 residues. In germline, CDR1 is KGHSH, CDR2 LQKENI. Trimming removed 1 base at V and 0 bases at J, with 13 bases between. CDR3: CASSPLALGDSYEQYF. As DNA, the CDR3 is TGTGCCAGCTCACCACTAGCCCTAGGGGACTCCTACGAGCAGTACTTC.

The CDR3: CASSLGGAAGEKLFF. The CDR3 nucleotides read TGTGCCAGCAGCTTGGGCGGGGCCGCCGGTGAAAAACTGTTTTTT. This rearrangement joins TRBV5-8 to TRBJ1-4; a weak D match, TRBD1 (5 bases). With 0 bases removed from V and 7 bases from J, the gap between germline ends came to 13 bases. The CDR3 spans 15 residues. Germline CDR1 is SGHTS and CDR2 is YDEGEE.

This clone was recorded only once. The V gene is TRBV18, the J gene TRBJ2-1; D is perhaps TRBD2 (5 bases). This CDR3 is built from 14 residues. CDR1 KGHSH and CDR2 LQKENI come from the germline V gene. Trimming stripped 2 bases from V and 8 bases from J, with 13 bases between. This CDR3 reads CASSPDYTEDEQFF. CDR3 DNA: TGTGCCAGCTCACCAGACTACACGGAGGATGAGCAGTTCTTC.

The CDR3 bases are TGTGCCAGCAGCGTAGGGGCCAGCGGGAGGATGGGCTCCTACAATGAGCAGTTCTTC. Translation: CASSVGASGRMGSYNEQFF. The chain joins TRBV9 to TRBJ2-1; 9 bases agree with TRBD2. Germline V lookup: CDR1 SGDLS, CDR2 YYNGEE. This CDR3 is built from 19 residues. V shed 0 bases, J shed 0 bases, and the junction held 10 bases outside the gene matches.